A single sample is the source of the 21 T cell receptor beta chains below, sequenced in a study of STAT5B mutations in CD4+ large granular lymphocyte leukemia. This table comes from immunoSEQ multiplex PCR, and its TCRdb copy is limited to in-frame clones, with some not included. The repertoire holds around 28,000 clones, with about two thirds as singletons. Specimen: CD4+ T cells from blood buffy coats. These receptors came from a human donor in good health.

This chain joins TRBV30 and TRBJ1-2; no clear D gene. Germline assignment: CDR1 GTSNPN and CDR2 SVGIG (reference sequence). The V and J ends lost 3 bases and 0 bases respectively, with 11 bases between them. This CDR3 contains 14 residues. CDR3 coding DNA: TGTGCCTGGAGAAAATCAGGTTCTAACTATGGCTACACCTTC. Translated, it gives CAWRKSGSNYGYTF. The full variable domain, rest sourced from reference TRBV30 and TRBJ1-2, is SQTIHQWPATLVQPVGSPLSLECTVEGTSNPNLYWYRQAAGRGLQLLFYSVGIGQISSEVPQNLSASRPQDRQFILSSKKLLLSDSGFYLCAWRKSGSNYGYTFGSGTRLTVV.

This clone was detected once. The rearrangement links TRBV7-8 to TRBJ1-1; 7 positions match TRBD1. V dropped 5 bases and J dropped 8; count of bases not matched to a gene: 8. Germline CDR1 reads SGHVS; CDR2 reads FQNEAQ. The CDR3 extends over 13 amino acids. CDR3 in amino acids: CASSTDRAQEAFF. The CDR3 nucleotides are TGTGCCAGCAGCACTGACAGGGCGCAGGAAGCTTTCTTT.

This rearrangement joins TRBV29-1 to TRBJ2-6; D tentatively reads TRBD1 or TRBD2 (5 bases each). The CDR3 has 16 amino acids. Germline V gene lookup returns CDR1 SQVTM and CDR2 ANQGSEA. V lost 5 bases, J lost 2 bases, and 16 bases lay in between. As DNA, the CDR3 is TGCAGCGTTCGGTCGATACGGGGCCCTGGGGCCAACGTCCTGACTTTC. Its translation is CSVRSIRGPGANVLTF. The variable domain in full, completed from reference TRBV29-1 and TRBJ2-6, reads SAVISQKPSRDICQRGTSLTIQCQVDSQVTMMFWYRQQPGQSLTLIATANQGSEATYESGFVIDKFPISRPNLTFSTLTVSNMSPEDSSIYLCSVRSIRGPGANVLTFGAGSRLTVL.

V and J are TRBV19 and TRBJ2-6, with TRBD1 identical over 7 bases. Germline V CDR1 and CDR2: LNHDA, SQIVND (reference sequence). The CDR3 runs to 15 residues. Losses at the gene ends were 5 bases for V and 0 bases for J; bases not matched to a gene: 1. The CDR3 nucleotides are TGTGCCAGTAGTGACAGGGACTCTGGGGCCAACGTCCTGACTTTC. Translation gives CASSDRDSGANVLTF.

V and J are TRBV5-5 and TRBJ1-1; TRBD1 aligns across 7 bases. V shed 4 bases and J 4 bases; nucleotides not matched to a gene: 16. Germline CDR1 and CDR2: SGHKS and YYEKEE (reference sequence). This CDR3 region has 17 residues. Written as DNA, the CDR3 is TGTGCCAGCAGCCGTTTCTTGGACAGGCGACTGGGCACTGAAGCTTTCTTT. It specifies CASSRFLDRRLGTEAFF.

This clone was picked up one time. The chain combines TRBV11-2 with TRBJ1-5; D remains ambiguous. The CDR3 contains 13 residues. The V end was cut by 5 bases, the J end by 4 bases, with 9 bases between. Germline V CDR1 and CDR2: SGHAT, FQNNGV. The CDR3 is CASSPVFNQPQHF. The CDR3 DNA reads as TGTGCCAGCAGCCCCGTCTTTAATCAGCCCCAGCATTTT.

This clone was counted only a few times. The chain couples TRBV6-1 to TRBJ1-4; TRBD1 is a possible D gene (5 bases). The V and J ends lost 10 bases and 4 bases respectively, with 13 bases between them. Germline V gene data show CDR1 as MNHNS and CDR2 as SASEGT. The CDR3 extends over 13 amino acids. This CDR3 is CAISDRRNEKLFF. CDR3 coding DNA: TGTGCCATATCTGACAGACGTAATGAAAAACTGTTTTTT.

The rearrangement joins TRBV7-2 to TRBJ1-1; no firm D call. Trimming pared 2 bases from V and 0 bases from J, leaving 16 bases between. Germline V gene lookup returns CDR1 SGHTA and CDR2 FQGNSA. This CDR3 contains 17 residues. The CDR3, as DNA: TGTGCCAGCAGCTTAAGTATCTCCCCTCCCCTGAACACTGAAGCTTTCTTT. Translated, it gives CASSLSISPPLNTEAFF.

The chain links TRBV29-1 to TRBJ1-4; D might be TRBD1 (6 bases). Deletions cut 7 bases from V and 8 bases from J, with 17 bases between. CDR3 length equals 13 residues. CDR1 and CDR2 (germline): SQVTM, ANQGSEA. The CDR3 coding sequence is TGCAGCGGGGCCGAGGGGGTGGGGGAAAAACTGTTTTTT. It codes for CSGAEGVGEKLFF.

The chain recombines TRBV25-1 with TRBJ2-5, with TRBD2 matching over 7 bases. The J segment lost 3 bases and the V segment lost 1 base, leaving 5 bases of the junction unmatched. Germline V CDR1 and CDR2: MGHDK, SYGVNS. This CDR3 is built from 15 residues. The CDR3 nucleotides are TGTGCCAGCAGTGAATTGGGAGGGGAGGAAGAGACCCAGTACTTC. Its translation is CASSELGGEEETQYF. Looking up the rest from reference TRBV25-1 and TRBJ2-5 gives the full variable domain: EADIYQTPRYLVIGTGKKITLECSQTMGHDKMYWYQQDPGMELHLIHYSYGVNSTEKGDLSSESTVSRIRTEHFPLTLESARPSHTSQYLCASSELGGEEETQYFGPGTRLLVL.

This clone has only a few counts. The V and J genes are TRBV29-1 and TRBJ1-1, with D tentatively TRBD1 (6 bases). CDR1 and CDR2 (germline): SQVTM, ANQGSEA. The V end lost 7 bases, the J end lost 6 bases, and 15 bases lay between the germline ends. This CDR3 region has 12 residues. CDR3 amino acids: CSGCQGTAEAFF. CDR3 bases: TGCAGCGGATGTCAGGGGACCGCTGAAGCTTTCTTT.

This chain connects TRBV5-1 to TRBJ1-4, with no clear D. Trimming shortened V by 4 bases and J by 8 bases, and 12 bases separated the two germline ends. CDR3 size: 13 residues. Germline lookup yields CDR1 SGHRS and CDR2 YFSETQ. The CDR3 region has the DNA TGCGCCAGCAGCACTAGCAGGCTAGAAAAACTGTTTTTT. This gives the protein CASSTSRLEKLFF.

The V and J genes are TRBV7-2 and TRBJ2-5; D remains ambiguous. This CDR3 comprises 11 residues. The germline V gene has CDR1 SGHTA and CDR2 FQGNSA. Trimming removed 5 bases from V and 2 bases from J, with 3 bases in between. CDR3 bases: TGTGCCAGCAGCGGACAAGAGACCCAGTACTTC. It translates to CASSGQETQYF.

In its sample, this clone was seen a few times. This rearrangement joins TRBV27 to TRBJ2-5; D uncertain. Germline values: CDR1 MNHEY, CDR2 SMNVEV (reference sequence). With 5 bases removed from V and 5 bases from J, the gap between germline ends came to 21 bases. The CDR3 is made up of 16 amino acids. The CDR3 sequence is CASSPRGQPGEETQYF. DNA of the CDR3: TGTGCCAGCAGTCCCCGTGGGCAGCCTGGAGAGGAGACCCAGTACTTC.

This sequence joins TRBV28 and TRBJ1-5, with TRBD1 as a possible D gene (6 bases). Germline CDR1 is MDHEN and CDR2 is SYDVKM. The CDR3 has 15 amino acids. V lost 4 bases to trimming and J lost 8 bases, with 18 bases between them. The CDR3 DNA reads TGTGCCAGCAGTTCCGAGACAGGTCGGAGGGAGCCCCAGCATTTT. This gives the protein CASSSETGRREPQHF.

This chain connects TRBV18 to TRBJ2-6, with D uncertain. CDR1 and CDR2 (germline): KGHSH, LQKENI. CDR3 size: 17 residues. Trimming took off 2 bases at V and 2 bases at J, with 13 bases between the two ends. CDR3 sequence: CASSPERPIAGANVLTF. The CDR3 DNA reads TGTGCCAGCTCACCAGAGCGTCCCATAGCTGGGGCCAACGTCCTGACTTTC.

The chain uses TRBV19 and TRBJ1-1, with no clear D. The CDR3 extends over 12 amino acids. Trimming left V 6 bases short and J 0 bases short, with 5 bases between. Germline V gene lookup returns CDR1 LNHDA and CDR2 SQIVND (reference sequence). Here the CDR3 reads CASSALNTEAFF. The CDR3 DNA follows: TGTGCCAGTAGCGCACTGAACACTGAAGCTTTCTTT.

The CDR3 DNA sequence: TGTGCCAGTAGTCCGGGGCAGACCGCGACCCAGTACTTC. Translated: CASSPGQTATQYF. V gene TRBV19 combines with J gene TRBJ2-5; D tentatively fits TRBD1 or TRBD2 (5 bases each). This CDR3 spans 13 amino acids. Germline V gives CDR1 LNHDA, CDR2 SQIVND (reference sequence). V gave up 5 bases and J gave up 7 bases, with 14 bases separating them. Full variable domain (remainder filled in from reference TRBV19 and TRBJ2-5): DGGITQSPKYLFRKEGQNVTLSCEQNLNHDAMYWYRQDPGQGLRLIYYSQIVNDFQKGDIAEGYSVSREKKESFPLTVTSAQKNPTAFYLCASSPGQTATQYFGPGTRLLVL.

The chain is built from TRBV2 and TRBJ1-5; TRBD1 is a possible D gene (6 bases). Germline V gene data show CDR1 as SNHLY and CDR2 as FYNNEI. This CDR3 has 14 amino acids. V shed 3 bases and J shed 6 bases, with 12 bases lying between them. The CDR3 DNA sequence: TGTGCCAGCAGTGATCAGGGGCTCTCTCAGCCCCAGCATTTT. Encoded protein: CASSDQGLSQPQHF.

V and J are TRBV19 and TRBJ1-2; TRBD1 matches at 7 bases. Per the germline V gene, CDR1 is LNHDA and CDR2 is SQIVND (reference sequence). CDR3 length: 18 residues. Germline trimming cut 5 bases from V and 0 bases from J; bases unmatched to any gene: 15. CDR3 sequence (DNA): TGTGCCAGTAGTTCGGAGGGGGCCCTGATGCGAGCTAACTATGGCTACACCTTC. Encoded protein: CASSSEGALMRANYGYTF.

This clone has more than one count but fewer than ten. V is TRBV30 and J is TRBJ1-1; D gene ambiguous. Trimming took off 6 bases at V and 3 bases at J, with 11 bases between the two ends. CDR3 length equals 12 residues. CDR1 and CDR2 from the germline V gene are GTSNPN and SVGIG (reference sequence). The CDR3 sequence: CACRSGDTEAFF. CDR3 sequence (DNA): TGTGCCTGCCGTTCGGGAGACACTGAAGCTTTCTTT.